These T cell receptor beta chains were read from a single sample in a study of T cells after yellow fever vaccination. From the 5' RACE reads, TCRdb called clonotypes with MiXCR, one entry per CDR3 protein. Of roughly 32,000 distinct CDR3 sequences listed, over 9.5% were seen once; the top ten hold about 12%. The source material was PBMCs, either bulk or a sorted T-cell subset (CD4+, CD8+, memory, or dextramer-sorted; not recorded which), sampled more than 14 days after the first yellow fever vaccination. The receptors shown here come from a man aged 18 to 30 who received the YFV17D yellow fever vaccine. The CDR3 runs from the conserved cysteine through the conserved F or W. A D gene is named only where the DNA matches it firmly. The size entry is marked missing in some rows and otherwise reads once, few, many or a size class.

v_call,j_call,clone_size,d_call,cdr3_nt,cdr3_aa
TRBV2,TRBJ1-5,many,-,TGTGCCAGCAGTGACGAGACCGCTGGTAATCAGCCCCAGCATTTT,CASSDETAGNQPQHF
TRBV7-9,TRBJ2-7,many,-,TGTGCCAGCAGCCGCCTTGGGGATCGCTCCTACGAGCAGTACTTC,CASSRLGDRSYEQYF
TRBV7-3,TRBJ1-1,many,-,TGTGCCAGCAGCTTACGGGGTCGGAGCACTGAAGCTTTCTTT,CASSLRGRSTEAFF
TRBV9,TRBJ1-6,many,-,TGTGCCAGCAGCCCCGCGGGTTTCGCTTCACCCCTCCACTTT,CASSPAGFASPLHF
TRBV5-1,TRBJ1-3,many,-,TGCGCCAGCAGCTTGTACGGGGACGGCAACACCATATATTTT,CASSLYGDGNTIYF
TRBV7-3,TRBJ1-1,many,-,TGTGCCAGCAGCCCCACAGGGAGGGGGACTGAAGCTTTCTTT,CASSPTGRGTEAFF
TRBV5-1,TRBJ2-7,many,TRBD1,TGCGCCAGTACCGGGACAGGGGGAGCCGAGCAGTACTTC,CASTGTGGAEQYF
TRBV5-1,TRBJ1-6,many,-,TGCGCCAGCAGGGGAGAGGCCTTCGAGTATTCACCCCTCCACTTT,CASRGEAFEYSPLHF
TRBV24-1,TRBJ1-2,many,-,TGTGCCACCAGTGATGTGGGTTCTAACTATGGCTACACCTTC,CATSDVGSNYGYTF
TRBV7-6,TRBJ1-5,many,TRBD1,TGTGCCAGCAGCGCCGGGACAGGCCTGTATAGCAATCAGCCCCAGCATTTT,CASSAGTGLYSNQPQHF
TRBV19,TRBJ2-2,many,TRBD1,TGTGCCAGCCTTCTCCGGGGACAGGGAGACACCGGGGAGCTGTTTTTT,CASLLRGQGDTGELFF
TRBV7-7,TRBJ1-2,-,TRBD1,TGTGCTAGCAGCTTAGTTCTCACAGGGGATCGCCATGGCTACACCTTC,CASSLVLTGDRHGYTF
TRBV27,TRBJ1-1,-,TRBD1,TGTGCCAGCAGTTTACGGGACAGGGGGATGCCTGAAGCTTTCTTT,CASSLRDRGMPEAFF
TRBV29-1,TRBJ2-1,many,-,TGCAGCGGAGCCATTTCCGGGACATGGGTCGCTGAGCAGTTCTTC,CSGAISGTWVAEQFF
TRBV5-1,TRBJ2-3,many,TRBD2,TGCGCCAGCAGCTTCTCCTATGCGGGGGGAAATACAGATACGCAGTATTTT,CASSFSYAGGNTDTQYF
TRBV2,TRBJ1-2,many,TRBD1,TGTGCCAGCAGTGGACAGGGCTTCGGTGGCTACACCTTC,CASSGQGFGGYTF
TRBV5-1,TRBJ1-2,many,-,TGCGCCAGCAGCGATCAGGGAGGGGTTGGCTACACCTTC,CASSDQGGVGYTF
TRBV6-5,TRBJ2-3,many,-,TGTGCCAGCAGTTACTCGGCTAGTCCAGATACGCAGTATTTT,CASSYSASPDTQYF
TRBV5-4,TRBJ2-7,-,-,TGTGCCAGCAGCCCCAGCCCAAGCGACAGATACGAGCACTACTTC,CASSPSPSDRYEHYF
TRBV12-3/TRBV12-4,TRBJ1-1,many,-,TGTGCCAGCCAAGGCAGTATGAACACTGAAGCTTTCTTT,CASQGSMNTEAFF